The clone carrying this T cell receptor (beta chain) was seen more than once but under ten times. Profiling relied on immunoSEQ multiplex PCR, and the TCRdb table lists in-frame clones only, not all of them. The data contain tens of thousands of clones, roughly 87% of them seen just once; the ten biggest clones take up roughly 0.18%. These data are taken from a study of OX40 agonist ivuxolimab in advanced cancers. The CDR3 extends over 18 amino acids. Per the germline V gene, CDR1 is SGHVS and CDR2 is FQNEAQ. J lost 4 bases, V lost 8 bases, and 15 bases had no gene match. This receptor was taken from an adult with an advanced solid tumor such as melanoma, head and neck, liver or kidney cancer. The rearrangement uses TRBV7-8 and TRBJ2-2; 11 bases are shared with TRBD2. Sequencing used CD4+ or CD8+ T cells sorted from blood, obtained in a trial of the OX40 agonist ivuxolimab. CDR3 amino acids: CASRKGLAGGRGTGELFF. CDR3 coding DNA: TGTGCCAGCCGAAAGGGGCTAGCGGGGGGTAGGGGCACCGGGGAGCTGTTTTTT.